The rows below give T cell receptor beta chains drawn from one sample of a study of blood T cell repertoires in COVID-19. Only in-frame clones appear in the TCRdb table, and some are missing; sequencing was by immunoSEQ multiplex PCR. The table records 250,000 or so clones, about 86% of them present only once. The sequenced material came from peripheral blood. Source of these receptors: a man older than 75 with acute or convalescent COVID-19. The CDR3 runs from the conserved cysteine through the conserved F or W. The order of the fields is clone size, D gene, V gene, J gene, CDR3 DNA, CDR3 protein. D genes are given only for firm matches. The size of a clone is reported for some rows only, either as once, few or many, or as a class for expanded clones.

.	TRBD1	TRBV4-2	TRBJ1-4	TGTGCCAGCAGCCAAGATATTGGACAGGGCAGTGAAAAACTGTTTTTT	CASSQDIGQGSEKLFF
once	TRBD1	TRBV5-4	TRBJ1-3	TGTGCCAGCAGTTTTGCAGGGGGCGCTGGAAACACCATATATTTT	CASSFAGGAGNTIYF
few	.	TRBV7-2	TRBJ1-5	TGTGCCAGCAGCTTGACGGGAGGAAATCAGCCCCAGCATTTT	CASSLTGGNQPQHF
.	.	TRBV5-1	TRBJ1-2	TGCGCCAGCAGCTTGCAGGGGCCAAGCCAACCTTACACCTTC	CASSLQGPSQPYTF
.	TRBD2	TRBV7-6	TRBJ2-7	TGTGCCAGCAGCTTAGCATGGGGAAGACTAGCGGGAGTTTTGGGGTACGAGCAGTACTTC	CASSLAWGRLAGVLGYEQYF
.	.	TRBV20-1	TRBJ2-1	TGCAGTGCTAGTCCCCTGCGTGGGGGGTACAATGAGCAGTTCTTC	CSASPLRGGYNEQFF
.	TRBD1	TRBV7-9	TRBJ1-1	TGTGCCAGCAGCCTCCTGGGACAGGACACTGAAGCTTTCTTT	CASSLLGQDTEAFF
.	TRBD2	TRBV5-1	TRBJ2-3	TGCGCCAGCAGCATTCCAAGCGGGGGGGCCGCAGATACGCAGTATTTT	CASSIPSGGAADTQYF
.	TRBD1	TRBV2	TRBJ2-5	TGTGCCAGCAGGGCTCAGGGGGCGCTCGGGGAGACCCAGTACTTC	CASRAQGALGETQYF
few	.	TRBV5-5	TRBJ1-5	TGTGCCAGCGCCCCAGTGGGGGGGCCGAGCAATCAGCCCCAGCATTTT	CASAPVGGPSNQPQHF
.	.	TRBV20-1	TRBJ2-7	TGCAGTGCCACTAACCCCTACGAGCAGTACTTC	CSATNPYEQYF
.	TRBD1	TRBV19	TRBJ2-2	TGTGCCAGTAGTTACGCAGGGGGCAGTAACGGGGAGCTGTTTTTT	CASSYAGGSNGELFF
.	TRBD2	TRBV24-1	TRBJ2-3	TGTGCCACCAGTGATTGGGGGGGAAGCACAGATACGCAGTATTTT	CATSDWGGSTDTQYF
few	.	TRBV4-1	TRBJ2-7	TGCGCCAGCAGCCAAACCAGGGGCGCTCCCTACGAGCAGTACTTC	CASSQTRGAPYEQYF
.	TRBD2	TRBV11-3	TRBJ2-1	TGTGCCAGCAGCCCCGGGACTAGCGGGATAGATGAGCAGTTCTTC	CASSPGTSGIDEQFF
.	.	TRBV24-1	TRBJ2-6	TGTGCCACCAGGGGGAGCTCTGGGGCCAACGTCCTGACTTTC	CATRGSSGANVLTF
.	.	TRBV28	TRBJ1-4	TGTGCCAGCAGTTTGGTCGGGAGCACTAATGAAAAACTGTTTTTT	CASSLVGSTNEKLFF
few	TRBD1	TRBV6-5	TRBJ1-2	TGTGCCAGCAGCTTGGACAGGACCGGATCTGGCTACACCTTC	CASSLDRTGSGYTF
.	TRBD1	TRBV5-1	TRBJ1-5	TGCGCCAGCAGCTTGGCACCGGACAGGGCGGATCAGCCCCAGCATTTT	CASSLAPDRADQPQHF
.	TRBD2	TRBV4-1	TRBJ2-1	TGCGCCAGCAGCCAAGTGGGACTAGCGGGTGGGAGCTCCTACAATGAGCAGTTCTTC	CASSQVGLAGGSSYNEQFF
.	.	TRBV6-5	TRBJ1-2	TGTGCCAGCAGACAGGGCTATGGCTACACCTTC	CASRQGYGYTF
.	TRBD1	TRBV11-2	TRBJ1-1	TGTGCCAGCAGCTCAACCGGGACAGGGAGGGATCGGACTGAAGCTTTCTTT	CASSSTGTGRDRTEAFF
.	TRBD1	TRBV6-6	TRBJ1-2	TGTGCCAGCGTTCGTTCGGACAGGGGTCTTCATGGCTACACCTTC	CASVRSDRGLHGYTF
few	TRBD2	TRBV24-1	TRBJ2-3	TGTGCCACCAGTGATTCCCGTCCTCAACTAGCGGGGGCCACAGATACGCAGTATTTT	CATSDSRPQLAGATDTQYF
few	.	TRBV5-1	TRBJ2-7	TGCGCCAGCAGCTTAGACACGCTCGAGCAGTACTTC	CASSLDTLEQYF
.	TRBD2	TRBV6-1	TRBJ2-7	TGTGCCAGCAGTGAGGGATTAACTGGGACTAAGCCCTCCTACGAGCAGTACTTC	CASSEGLTGTKPSYEQYF
.	.	TRBV21-1	TRBJ2-7	TGTGCCAGCATGAGGACTAGCCGTACCTACGAGCAGTACTTC	CASMRTSRTYEQYF
once	.	TRBV7-2	TRBJ2-1	TGTGCCAGCAGCTTATGGAGGCGTCATGGGATCTATGAGCAGTTCTTC	CASSLWRRHGIYEQFF
.	TRBD2	TRBV2	TRBJ2-7	TGTGCCAGCACGGGGGGTTGGACCTACGAGCAGTACTTC	CASTGGWTYEQYF
.	TRBD1	TRBV18	TRBJ1-2	TGTGCCAGCTCACCGACAGGGGGCGAAGCTAACTATGGCTACACCTTC	CASSPTGGEANYGYTF
.	TRBD2	TRBV5-4	TRBJ2-7	TGTGCCAGCAGCTTGCGGGCCGGGACTAGCGGACTCTACGAGCAGTACTTC	CASSLRAGTSGLYEQYF
.	.	TRBV28	TRBJ1-5	TGTGCCAGCAGTCCCGGACCGGGGAGTCAGCCCCAGCATTTT	CASSPGPGSQPQHF
.	.	TRBV7-2	TRBJ1-4	TGTGCCAGCAGCTCGTACACAGGCGCAACTAATGAAAAACTGTTTTTT	CASSSYTGATNEKLFF
.	.	TRBV7-9	TRBJ2-1	TGTGCCAGCAGCATTAGCCGTGAGCAGTTCTTC	CASSISREQFF
.	TRBD1	TRBV28	TRBJ1-4	TGTGCCAGCAGTTCCAGGGGGACAGGTGCAACTAATGAAAAACTGTTTTTT	CASSSRGTGATNEKLFF
once	TRBD2	TRBV9	TRBJ2-1	TGTGCCAGCAGCGTACCGACTAGCGGGGGGGCCCTTGACAATGAGCAGTTCTTC	CASSVPTSGGALDNEQFF
.	TRBD2	TRBV7-3	TRBJ2-1	TGTGCCAGCAGCTTGGGCTTCGGGGCTAGCGGGAGCTCCTACAATGAGCAGTTCTTC	CASSLGFGASGSSYNEQFF
.	TRBD1	TRBV24-1	TRBJ2-7	TGTGCCACCAGTGGCCGGGGACAGGGGGCGAAGGCCCGGGGGGTGGAGCAGTACTTC	CATSGRGQGAKARGVEQYF
few	TRBD1	TRBV5-1	TRBJ2-7	TGCGCCAGCAGCTGGGCACAGGGGTCCGAGCAGTACTTC	CASSWAQGSEQYF
.	.	TRBV19	TRBJ1-4	TGTGCCAGTACTCCCGGAGGTAATGAAAAACTGTTTTTT	CASTPGGNEKLFF
.	.	TRBV7-8	TRBJ1-6	TGTGCCAGCAGCTTACCGCGCGGGGGCTCAGGGGCACCCCTCCACTTT	CASSLPRGGSGAPLHF
.	.	TRBV30	TRBJ2-6	TGTGCCTGGGGCAGGGATGGGGCCAACGTCCTGACTTTC	CAWGRDGANVLTF
.	TRBD2	TRBV29-1	TRBJ2-1	TGCAGCGTTTTAGGACTAGCGGAGACTAATGAGCAGTTCTTC	CSVLGLAETNEQFF
many	TRBD1	TRBV19	TRBJ1-5	TGTGCCAGTAGTGGAGACTCGGACAGGGTGCGAGGGTCCCAGCATTTT	CASSGDSDRVRGSQHF
.	TRBD2	TRBV19	TRBJ2-2	TGTGCCAGTAGTACCCTAGGAGCGGGAGAGGGGACCACCGGGGAGCTGTTTTTT	CASSTLGAGEGTTGELFF
.	.	TRBV14	TRBJ1-2	TGTGCCAGCAGCCAAGACCTACAGGGCCCTCATGGCTACACCTTC	CASSQDLQGPHGYTF
.	TRBD2	TRBV6-6	TRBJ2-3	TGTGCCAGCAGCTCCGGCCTCCTGACTAGCCCACTAAGGGTGGGTGCCGATACGCAGTATTTT	CASSSGLLTSPLRVGADTQYF
.	.	TRBV5-1	TRBJ2-1	TGCGCCAGCAGTCTCCCACAGGCCAATGAGCAGTTCTTC	CASSLPQANEQFF
.	.	TRBV11-2	TRBJ1-1	TGTGCCAGCAGCTTAGTCACAGGGCTAGGGGTCTTT	CASSLVTGLGVF
.	TRBD1	TRBV19	TRBJ2-7	TGTGCCAGTAGTATCCTTGGGGGACAGGTATACGAGCAGTACTTC	CASSILGGQVYEQYF
.	TRBD1	TRBV19	TRBJ1-4	TGTGCCAGTAGTTCCCGGGACAGGGCTGAAAAACTGTTTTTT	CASSSRDRAEKLFF
few	.	TRBV18	TRBJ1-1	TGTGCCAGCTCACACGGAGGCGGTTGGAACACTGAAGCTTTCTTT	CASSHGGGWNTEAFF
few	.	TRBV11-1	TRBJ1-3	TGTGCCAGCAGAATGACAGGCTTCTCTGGAAACACCATATATTTT	CASRMTGFSGNTIYF